This T cell receptor (beta chain) was identified during a study of T cells in Graves' hyperthyroidism and ophthalmopathy. This clonotype occurred many times. In germline, CDR1 is KGHSH, CDR2 LQKENI. Trimming took 3 bases from V and 1 from J; bases not matched to a gene: 5. The CDR3 loop spans 15 amino acids. Using RNA transcripts as the source, TCR beta CDR3 regions were amplified. First-round RT-PCR with HTBI primers amplified the TCR CDR3 region. TCRdb re-analysed the multiplex PCR reads in MiXCR, keeping a single row per CDR3 protein. This table has around 380,000 distinct CDR3 sequences, about 13% appearing once.

What was sequenced was blood. The rearrangement links TRBV18 to TRBJ1-1; 7 bases line up with TRBD1. The clonotype originates from a man aged 25 to 45 with Graves' hyperthyroidism that later progressed to Graves' ophthalmopathy. CDR3 in DNA: TGTGCCAGCTCACCCCTCAGGGGGGAGAACACTGAAGCTTTCTTT. Its protein product is CASSPLRGENTEAFF. The full variable domain, in which reference TRBV18 and TRBJ1-1 provide the parts outside the CDR3, is NAGVMQNPRHLVRRRGQEARLRCSPMKGHSHVYWYRQLPEEGLKFMVYLQKENIIDESGMPKERFSAEFPKEGPSILRIQQVVRGDSAAYFCASSPLRGENTEAFFGQGTRLTVV.